The source of this T cell receptor (beta chain) is a study of T cell repertoires in cytomegalovirus infection. About the study: In public TCR beta signatures, there were indications of both CMV infection and matching HLA type.

One entry per CDR3 protein results from TCRdb running MiXCR on the reads. This sample yields more than 45,000 distinct CDR3 sequences, of which around 20% are seen a single time; around 67% belongs to the top ten. There are 16 residues in the CDR3. Germline V gene data show CDR1 as MNHEY and CDR2 as SMNVEV (reference sequence). The germline V and J ends were trimmed by 5 bases and 0 bases, with 14 bases remaining between them. Comments on this clonotype: Its specificity is not known.

This sample comprised CD8+ T cells from cultured PBMCs, obtained from culture after CMV antigen stimulation. The source is a human donor in good health (CMV status not recorded). Some clones in this sample may be carry-over from other donors' samples. The rearrangement uses TRBV27 and TRBJ1-5; the D gene is possibly TRBD1 (6 bases). The CDR3 sequence: CASSPGTSYSNQPQHF. The CDR3 DNA follows: TGTGCCAGCAGTCCAGGGACATCATATAGCAATCAGCCCCAGCATTTT.